This record concerns one T cell receptor beta chain sequence. Its antigen is unidentified. The data were taken from a study of T-cell memory formation after mild COVID-19. In TCRdb, the 5' RACE reads were re-called with MiXCR into one record per CDR3 protein. The sample lists approximately 450,000 distinct CDR3 sequences, 15% to 20% occurring once. Study-level results: Day 15 to 85 contractors were CD4/CD8 balanced; later expanders leaned CD4+.

The specimen was PBMCs or a T cell subset sorted from them (not recorded which). The sequence was obtained from an adult woman who had mild COVID-19 (a few samples of this study predate the infection). Cell type and time point are not known.

DNA for the CDR3: TGTGCCAGCTCACTATCACAGTTCTATGGCTACACCTTC. Translation: CASSLSQFYGYTF. The chain has TRBV18 and TRBJ1-2, with D unclear. Deletions cut 4 bases from V and 4 bases from J, with 10 bases between. In germline, CDR1 is KGHSH, CDR2 LQKENI. The CDR3 extends over 13 amino acids.